This TCR beta chain was sequenced during a study of OX40 agonist ivuxolimab in advanced cancers. Study-level information: Prior anti-PD-1, anti-PD-L1 or anti-CTLA-4 therapy did not bar entry, and approximately 40% had some.

In regard to this clone: Its antigen is currently unknown.

The germline V gene has CDR1 GTSNPN and CDR2 SVGIG (reference sequence). CDR3 length equals 12 residues. Trimming cost V 0 bases and J 4 bases, with 5 bases left between them. Produced via immunoSEQ multiplex PCR; TCRdb's table is partial and in-frame only. The profile shows over 85,000 clones, more than 85% of them singletons. Study-level findings and limits: Expanded clones belonging to CD8+ T cells outnumbered, on average, those of CD4+.

The rearrangement links TRBV30 to TRBJ2-3, with D unclear. Source: CD4+ or CD8+ T cells sorted from blood, taken in a trial of the OX40 agonist ivuxolimab. The TCR originated in an adult with an advanced solid tumor such as melanoma, head and neck, liver or kidney cancer. CDR3 amino acids: CAWSVRADTQYF. The DNA for the CDR3 is TGTGCCTGGAGTGTACGGGCAGATACGCAGTATTTT.